This entry describes one TCR beta chain. This clonotype appeared a few times. What this receptor recognizes is not known. No quality values exist for individual bases; no much larger clone is one base distant. CDR3 length: 17 amino acids, cysteine to phenylalanine. Just CDR3 DNA is preserved here, 51 bases in frame from base 1. The germline V gene encodes CDR1 MGHDK and CDR2 SYGVNS. At the junction V is shortened by 6 bases and J by 4 bases, with 22 bases in between. This sample is drawn from a study of identical twins (dated by TCRdb to the mid-2010s). In the study overall: To test whether fetal clonotypes persist, this study deep-sequenced TCR alpha and beta repertoires from monozygotic twins, from unrelated adults of various ages, and from cord blood. To rule out contamination, the twin experiments were replicated at different times with different library preparation protocols. What the study reported, not specific to this receptor: Excess twin sharing in beta out-of-frame sequences was weaker because fewer shared sequences lowered the signal-to-noise ratio. In monozygotic twins, out-of-frame TCR alpha sharing was systematically underestimated by recombination models, although the models agreed with sharing between unrelated individuals. Because the same donors could not be followed over many years, the conclusions depended on cross-sectional statistical analysis. Fewer insertions were carried by abundant cord blood beta clonotypes, a similar but weaker trend appeared in young adult naive repertoires, and no such trend appeared in memory repertoires. Compared with coincidental sharing between unrelated individuals, out-of-frame TCR alpha sequences shared between twins had an excess of sequences with low generation probability. Zero-insertion analyses could be partly confounded by invariant T cells such as MAIT and iNKT, although diverse VJ usage argued against such confounding for most clonotypes.

Every donor was a healthy Caucasian. Three pairs of female monozygotic twins, all aged roughly 18 to 29 years, were included in the twin cohort. CD4+ and CD8+ T cell populations were isolated with positive isolation kits from Invitrogen. The protocol used for the library was 5' RACE. Sequencing instrument: Illumina HiSeq 2000. Template switching added a universal primer binding site, and the final cDNA carried a unique molecular identifier that allowed TCR cDNA molecules to be counted accurately. First-strand cDNA for TCR alpha and beta chains was synthesized from specific primers in the conserved constant-segment region. To control for contamination, every cDNA library was double barcoded, receiving both a SMART-Mk sample barcode and Illumina barcodes. TruSeq adapter sequences along with Illumina sample barcodes were introduced in two successive PCR steps. Sequencing of the TCR alpha and beta cDNA libraries was done on the Illumina HiSeq platform using custom primers. Regarding the original processing steps: Unique molecular identifiers were extracted from raw reads with MiGEC, and CDR3 positions were determined with MiXCR. For each individual, recombination models were inferred using an EM algorithm with the repgenHMM and IGoR tools. The tcR package in R was used for shared clonotype analysis, with sharing normalized by the product of cloneset sizes. Out-of-frame nonproductive sequences were analyzed to study raw recombination free of thymic and clonal selection effects. The public reads were reprocessed in TCRdb via fastp at Q25 and MiXCR, keeping in-frame beta chains. CDR3 protein duplicates are merged, each entry listing the most common genes and DNA. TCRdb's processing, not the study's, gives the V and J calls here. The sample data list roughly 290,000 distinct CDR3 sequences, and 8% to 9.5% of these were observed just once. The ten largest clones take up 7% to 8.5% of the sample.

These sequences were also reported in another study, on yellow fever vaccine responses in identical twins. As described in the second report: The T cell response to vaccination in identical twins was reported by the authors to appear partly convergent and partly personalized. Focusing on identical twins, the study followed the T cell clones that responded to the vaccine, and did so with precision.

The V and J genes are TRBV25-1 and TRBJ2-1, and perhaps TRBD1 as D gene, on 6 matching bases. The source is a woman aged 18-29 years in good health. The sample comprised CD8+ T cells sorted from blood. The DNA is TGTGCCAGCAGCCCTAATGAGGTCCAGGGGTTATACAATGAGCAGTTCTTC. It is translated as CASSPNEVQGLYNEQFF.